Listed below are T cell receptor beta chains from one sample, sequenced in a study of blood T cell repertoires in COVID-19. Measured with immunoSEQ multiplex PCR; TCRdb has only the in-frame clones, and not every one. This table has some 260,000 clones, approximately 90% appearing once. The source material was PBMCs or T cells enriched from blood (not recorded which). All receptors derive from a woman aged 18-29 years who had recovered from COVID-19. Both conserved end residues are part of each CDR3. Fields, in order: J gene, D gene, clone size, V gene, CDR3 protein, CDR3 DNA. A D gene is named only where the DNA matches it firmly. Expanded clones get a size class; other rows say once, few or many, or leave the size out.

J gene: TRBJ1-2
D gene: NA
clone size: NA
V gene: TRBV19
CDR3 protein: CASSIFGETVAYGYTF
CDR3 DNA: TGTGCCAGTAGTATATTCGGCGAGACGGTAGCGTATGGCTACACCTTC

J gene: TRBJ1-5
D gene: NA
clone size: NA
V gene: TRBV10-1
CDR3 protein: CASKSDQPQHF
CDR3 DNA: TGCGCCAGCAAATCAGATCAGCCCCAGCATTTT

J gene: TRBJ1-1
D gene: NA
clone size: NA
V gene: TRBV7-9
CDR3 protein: CASSLVEGRGTEAFF
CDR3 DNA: TGTGCCAGCAGCTTAGTAGAAGGGCGAGGGACTGAAGCTTTCTTT

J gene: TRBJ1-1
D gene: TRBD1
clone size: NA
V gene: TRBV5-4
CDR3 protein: CASREGTGKNTEAFF
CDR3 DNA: TGTGCCAGCAGGGAGGGGACAGGGAAGAACACTGAAGCTTTCTTT

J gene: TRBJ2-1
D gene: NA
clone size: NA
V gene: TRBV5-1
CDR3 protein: CASSLDPRSPVFNEQFF
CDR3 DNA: TGCGCCAGCAGCTTGGACCCTAGGAGCCCCGTTTTCAATGAGCAGTTCTTC

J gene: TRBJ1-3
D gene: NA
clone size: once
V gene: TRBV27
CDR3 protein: CASSSQGLAGNTIYF
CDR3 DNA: TGTGCCAGCAGTTCACAGGGTTTAGCTGGAAACACCATATATTTT

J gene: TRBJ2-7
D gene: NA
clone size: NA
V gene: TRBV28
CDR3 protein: CASSFHLTSRSYEQYF
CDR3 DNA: TGTGCCAGCAGTTTTCATCTCACCTCTCGGTCCTACGAGCAGTACTTC

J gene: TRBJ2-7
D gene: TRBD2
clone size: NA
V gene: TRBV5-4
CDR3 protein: CASSLNAGTSGRDEQYF
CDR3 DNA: TGTGCCAGCAGCTTAAACGCTGGGACATCCGGGAGGGACGAGCAGTACTTC

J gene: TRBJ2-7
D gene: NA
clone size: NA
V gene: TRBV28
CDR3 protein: CASSLFQTRSYEQYF
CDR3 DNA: TGTGCCAGCAGTTTATTTCAGACTAGGTCCTACGAGCAGTACTTC

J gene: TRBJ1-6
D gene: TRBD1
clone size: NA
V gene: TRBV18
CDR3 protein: CASSAGQADNSPLHF
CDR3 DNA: TGTGCCAGCTCAGCCGGACAGGCAGATAATTCACCCCTCCACTTT

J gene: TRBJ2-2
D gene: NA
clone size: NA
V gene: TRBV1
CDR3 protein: CTSSPWLAGDPGELFF
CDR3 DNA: TGCACCAGCAGCCCCTGGCTAGCGGGAGACCCCGGGGAGCTGTTTTTT

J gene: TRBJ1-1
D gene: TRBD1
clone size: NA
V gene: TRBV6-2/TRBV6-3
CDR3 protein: CASSYYGQGASEAFF
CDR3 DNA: TGTGCCAGCAGTTATTACGGGCAGGGGGCATCTGAAGCTTTCTTT

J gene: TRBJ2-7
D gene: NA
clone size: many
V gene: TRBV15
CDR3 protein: CATSKGQGYEQYF
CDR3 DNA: TGTGCCACCAGCAAGGGGCAGGGGTACGAGCAGTACTTC

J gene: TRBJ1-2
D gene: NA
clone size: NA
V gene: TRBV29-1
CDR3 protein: CSVIGRRGTNYGYTF
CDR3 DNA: TGCAGCGTTATTGGCCGACGGGGAACGAACTATGGCTACACCTTC

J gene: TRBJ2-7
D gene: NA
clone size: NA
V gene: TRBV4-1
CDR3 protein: CASSQVGSEGYEQYF
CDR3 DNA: TGCGCCAGCAGCCAAGTCGGTAGCGAGGGCTACGAGCAGTACTTC

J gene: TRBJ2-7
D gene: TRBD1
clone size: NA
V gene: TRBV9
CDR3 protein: CASSRTGITYEQYF
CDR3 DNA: TGTGCCAGCAGCCGGACAGGGATAACCTACGAGCAGTACTTC

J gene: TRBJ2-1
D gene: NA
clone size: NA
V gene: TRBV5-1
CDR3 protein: CASSFSSRVTSYNEQFF
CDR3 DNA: TGCGCCAGCAGCTTTTCGTCCCGGGTTACCTCCTACAATGAGCAGTTCTTC

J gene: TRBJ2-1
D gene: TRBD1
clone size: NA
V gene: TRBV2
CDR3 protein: CASRPRGTGGRYNEQFF
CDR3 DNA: TGTGCCAGCAGACCCCGGGGGACAGGGGGCCGGTACAATGAGCAGTTCTTC

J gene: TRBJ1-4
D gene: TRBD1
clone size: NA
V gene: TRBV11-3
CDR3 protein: CASTLGQGGEEKLFF
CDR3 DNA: TGTGCCAGCACCCTAGGACAGGGGGGTGAGGAAAAACTGTTTTTT

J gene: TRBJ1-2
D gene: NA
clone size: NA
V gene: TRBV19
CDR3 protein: CASRSRGGYTF
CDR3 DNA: TGTGCCAGTAGGTCCAGGGGAGGCTACACCTTC

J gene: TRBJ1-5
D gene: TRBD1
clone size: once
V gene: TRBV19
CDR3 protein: CASSITGGNQPQHF
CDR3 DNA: TGTGCCAGTAGTATCACAGGGGGCAATCAGCCCCAGCATTTT

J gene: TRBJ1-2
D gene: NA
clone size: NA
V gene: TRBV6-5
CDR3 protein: CASSNGGTVGYTF
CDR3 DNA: TGTGCCAGCAGTAACGGGGGAACGGTTGGCTACACCTTC

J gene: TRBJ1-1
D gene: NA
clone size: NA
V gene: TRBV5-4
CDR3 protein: CASSRPGHLNTEAFF
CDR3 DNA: TGTGCCAGCAGCCGCCCGGGACACTTGAACACTGAAGCTTTCTTT

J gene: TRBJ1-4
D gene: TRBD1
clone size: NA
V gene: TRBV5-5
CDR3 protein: CASSLIGQGANEKLFF
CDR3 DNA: TGTGCCAGCAGCTTGATCGGACAGGGGGCTAATGAAAAACTGTTTTTT

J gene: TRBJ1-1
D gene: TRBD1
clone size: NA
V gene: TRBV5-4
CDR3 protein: CASRGQSNTEAFF
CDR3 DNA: TGTGCCAGCAGGGGACAGTCCAACACTGAAGCTTTCTTT

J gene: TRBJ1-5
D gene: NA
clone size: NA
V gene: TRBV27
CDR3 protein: CASSLHIFSNQPQHF
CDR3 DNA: TGTGCCAGCAGTTTACACATATTTTCAAATCAGCCCCAGCATTTT

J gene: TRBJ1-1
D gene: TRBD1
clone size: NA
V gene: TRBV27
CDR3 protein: CASSFRGTANSLNTEAFF
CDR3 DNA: TGTGCCAGCAGTTTCCGGGGGACAGCTAACTCTTTGAACACTGAAGCTTTCTTT

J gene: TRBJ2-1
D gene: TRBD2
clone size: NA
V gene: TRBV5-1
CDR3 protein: CASSLAGTSGNEQFF
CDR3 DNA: TGCGCCAGCAGCTTGGCCGGGACTAGCGGCAATGAGCAGTTCTTC

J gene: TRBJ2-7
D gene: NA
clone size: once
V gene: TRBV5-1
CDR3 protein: CASSPTGTTDEQYF
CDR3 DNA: TGCGCCAGCAGCCCGACCGGGACAACCGACGAGCAGTACTTC

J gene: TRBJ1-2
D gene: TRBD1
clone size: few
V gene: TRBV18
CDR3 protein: CASSPFGRGDYGYTF
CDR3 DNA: TGTGCCAGCTCACCCTTCGGCAGGGGGGACTATGGCTACACCTTC

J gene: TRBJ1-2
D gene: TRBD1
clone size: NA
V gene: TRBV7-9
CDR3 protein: CASSPRQGRQSIYGYTF
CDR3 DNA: TGTGCCAGCAGCCCCAGACAGGGCCGTCAGTCTATCTATGGCTACACCTTC